What follows is one TCR beta chain and its context. The table came from immunoSEQ multiplex PCR; TCRdb's copy has only in-frame clones and leaves some out. In the table there are about 330,000 clones, approximately 90% of which are singletons. The data belong to a study of blood T cell repertoires in COVID-19. In the study overall: Some COVID-19 samples were acute and others convalescent; all came from the United States, Italy and Spain. PBMCs, B-cell-depleted T cells, or T cells were the source of the cDNA or gDNA that made up the material.

Trimming removed 3 bases at V and 7 bases at J, with 18 bases between. The germline V gene encodes CDR1 GTSNPN and CDR2 SVGIG (reference sequence). This CDR3 has 14 residues. Seattle researchers signed up patients amid active infection and tracked them longitudinally. This sequence was found in a man aged 30-40 years with COVID-19, enrolled during active disease. This chain joins TRBV30 and TRBJ1-2; D gene uncertain. The sequenced sample consisted of peripheral blood. CDR3 nucleotides: TGTGCCTGGAGGACCGGAGGTGTCGGAAGTGGCTACACCTTC. It specifies CAWRTGGVGSGYTF.